One sample yielded the 2 T cell receptor beta chains listed below, sequenced in a study of T cells in Graves' hyperthyroidism and ophthalmopathy. RNA transcripts yielded amplified TCR beta CDR3 regions. With the HTBI primer set, the TCR CDR3 went through a first round of RT-PCR. One entry per CDR3 protein, called by TCRdb with MiXCR from the multiplex PCR reads. The sample holds about 350,000 distinct CDR3 sequences; about a fifth are singletons and the top ten take 3% to 4%. The sequenced sample consisted of blood. The source is a woman aged 18-30 years with Graves' hyperthyroidism.

This clonotype has at least ten counts. The V gene is TRBV5-1, the J gene TRBJ2-7; 8 positions match TRBD1. Germline assignment: CDR1 SGHRS and CDR2 YFSETQ. This CDR3 has 13 residues. The V and J ends lost 4 bases and 3 bases, in that order; junction bases with no gene match: 3. CDR3 in DNA: TGCGCCAGCAGCAATGACAGGGGCTACGAGCAGTACTTC. It yields the protein CASSNDRGYEQYF.

The sample holds many counts of this clonotype. The chain uses TRBV27 and TRBJ2-5, with 9 bases that match TRBD2. V shed 6 bases and J 8 bases; nucleotides not matched to a gene: 16. CDR3 length: 16 amino acids. Germline CDR1 MNHEY, CDR2 SMNVEV (reference sequence). The CDR3 protein is CASSDRPPGLAETQYF. CDR3 coding DNA: TGTGCCAGCAGCGACCGACCCCCGGGACTAGCCGAAACCCAGTACTTC.